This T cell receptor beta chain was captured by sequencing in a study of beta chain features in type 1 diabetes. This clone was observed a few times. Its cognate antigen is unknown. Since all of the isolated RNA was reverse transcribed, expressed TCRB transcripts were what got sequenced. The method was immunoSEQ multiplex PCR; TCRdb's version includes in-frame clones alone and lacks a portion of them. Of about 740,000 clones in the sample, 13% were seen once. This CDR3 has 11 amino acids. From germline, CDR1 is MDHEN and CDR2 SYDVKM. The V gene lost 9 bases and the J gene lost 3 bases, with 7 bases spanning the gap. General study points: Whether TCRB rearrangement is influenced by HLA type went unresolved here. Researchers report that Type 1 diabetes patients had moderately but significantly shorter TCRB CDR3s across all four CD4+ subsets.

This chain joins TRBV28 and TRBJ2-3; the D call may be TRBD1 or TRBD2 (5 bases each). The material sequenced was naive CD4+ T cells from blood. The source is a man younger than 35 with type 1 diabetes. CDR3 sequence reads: CASEGTDTQYF. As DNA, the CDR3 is TGTGCCAGTGAGGGGACAGATACGCAGTATTTT. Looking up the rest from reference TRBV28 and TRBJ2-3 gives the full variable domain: DVKVTQSSRYLVKRTGEKVFLECVQDMDHENMFWYRQDPGLGLRLIYFSYDVKMKEKGDIPEGYSVSREKKERFSLILESASTNQTSMYLCASEGTDTQYFGPGTRLTVL.